Following are 8 T cell receptor beta chains from one sample sequenced in a study of blood T cells in healthy people across ages (dated by TCRdb to the mid-2010s). Receptor libraries were prepared by 5' RACE. Sequencer: Illumina HiSeq 2500. A second PCR of roughly 7 to 12 cycles was performed with a sample-barcoded 5' primer and a J-beta primer mix. In TCRdb, the public reads were trimmed at Q25 with fastp and aligned with MiXCR, with productive beta chains retained. Rows are combined by CDR3 protein, so each entry shows the most common genes and DNA. The sample table lists some 900,000 distinct CDR3 sequences, about 48% of them with a count of one. The ten largest clones add up to under 15% of the sample. The sample consisted of blood. The origin of the receptors is a young man in good health.

The gene calls are TRBV3-1 and TRBJ1-2; 10 nucleotides agree with TRBD1. The germline V gene has CDR1 LGHDT and CDR2 YNNKEL (reference sequence). This CDR3 is built from 14 residues. V was pared by 1 base and J by 7 bases, with 3 bases of the junction left unmatched. CDR3 sequence: CASSQGQGAGGYTF. CDR3 coding DNA: TGTGCCAGCAGCCAAGGACAGGGGGCAGGTGGCTACACCTTC. The variable domain in full, completed from reference TRBV3-1 and TRBJ1-2, reads DTAVSQTPKYLVTQMGNDKSIKCEQNLGHDTMYWYKQDSKKFLKIMFSYNNKELIINETVPNRFSPKSPDKAHLNLHINSLELGDSAVYFCASSQGQGAGGYTFGSGTRLTVV.

This sequence joins TRBV20-1 and TRBJ2-3; 13 nucleotides match TRBD2. J was trimmed by 2 bases and V by 4 bases; bases with no gene match: 3. Germline V CDR1 and CDR2: DFQATT, SNEGSKA (reference sequence). The CDR3 runs 15 residues. CDR3: CSAKTSGGSTDTQYF. The DNA for the CDR3 is TGCAGTGCTAAGACTAGCGGGGGGTCCACAGATACGCAGTATTTT.

This clonotype was counted only a few times. A read error may produce the germline difference seen at one junction end. The chain couples TRBV5-1 to TRBJ2-3; tentative D call: TRBD1 (6 bases). The CDR3 loop spans 14 amino acids. Germline V gene lookup returns CDR1 SGHRS and CDR2 YFSETQ. CDR3 coding DNA: TGTGCCAGCAGCATACAGGGAAGCACAGATACGCAGTATTTT. Translating gives CASSIQGSTDTQYF.

This clonotype was observed a few times. The rearrangement uses TRBV4-3 and TRBJ2-1; TRBD1 matches 7 bases. V trimming: 1 base; J trimming: 4 bases; junction bases outside the gene matches: 7. Per germline, CDR1 LGHNA and CDR2 YSLEER. The CDR3 consists of 16 residues. The CDR3 region is CASSQGKGQRYNEQFF. CDR3 DNA sequence: TGCGCCAGCAGCCAAGGGAAGGGACAGAGGTACAATGAGCAGTTCTTC.

The sample holds a few counts of this clonotype. The chain joins TRBV9 to TRBJ2-1; 11 bases line up with TRBD2. V shed 1 base, J shed 4 bases, and the junction held 1 base outside the gene matches. The V gene's germline CDR1 is SGDLS and CDR2 YYNGEE. This CDR3 has 15 amino acids. CDR3 residues: CASSVRLAGYNEQFF. The CDR3 DNA is TGTGCCAGCAGCGTACGACTAGCGGGGTACAATGAGCAGTTCTTC.

In regard to this clonotype: One end of the junction fails to match germline, which may point to a read error. The J gene is TRBJ2-6, the V gene TRBV28; no clear D. This CDR3 has 18 residues. CDR1 is MDHEN and CDR2 is SYDVKM in the germline V gene. The CDR3 here is CAGSPVAGVYSGANVLTF. The CDR3 DNA is TGTGCCGGCAGCCCCGTGGCAGGAGTGTACTCTGGGGCCAACGTCCTGACTTTC.

This clonotype was seen only a few times. V is TRBV29-1 and J is TRBJ1-5; D gene uncertain. Germline values: CDR1 SQVTM, CDR2 ANQGSEA. Trimming removed 7 bases from V and 0 bases from J, with 7 bases in between. The CDR3 has 12 amino acids. CDR3 nucleotides: TGCAGCGCCGGGTATAGCAATCAGCCCCAGCATTTT. Translation: CSAGYSNQPQHF.

The rearrangement joins TRBV28 to TRBJ2-5, with 8 positions matching TRBD1. The germline V gene has CDR1 MDHEN and CDR2 SYDVKM. The CDR3 loop spans 14 amino acids. Unmatched junction bases numbered 5, after V lost 2 bases and J lost 6 bases. CDR3 in amino acids: CASSLQTGAQTQYF. The CDR3 nucleotides read TGTGCCAGCAGTTTACAGACAGGGGCTCAGACCCAGTACTTC.